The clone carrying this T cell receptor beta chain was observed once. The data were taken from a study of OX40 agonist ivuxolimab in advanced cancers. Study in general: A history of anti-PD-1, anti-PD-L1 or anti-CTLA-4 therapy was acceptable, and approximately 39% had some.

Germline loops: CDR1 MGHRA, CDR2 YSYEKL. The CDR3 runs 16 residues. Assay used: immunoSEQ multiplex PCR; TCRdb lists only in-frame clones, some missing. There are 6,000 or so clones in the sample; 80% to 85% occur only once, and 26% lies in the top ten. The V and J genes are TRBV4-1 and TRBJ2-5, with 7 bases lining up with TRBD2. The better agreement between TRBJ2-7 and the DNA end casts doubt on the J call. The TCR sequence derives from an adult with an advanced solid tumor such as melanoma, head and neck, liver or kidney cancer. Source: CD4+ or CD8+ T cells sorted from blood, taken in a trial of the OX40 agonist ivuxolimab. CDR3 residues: CASSQVWEGTTYEQYF. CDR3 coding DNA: TGCGCCAGCAGCCAAGTTTGGGAGGGGACGACCTACGAGCAGTACTTC.